This TCR beta chain emerged from a study of blood T cell repertoires in COVID-19. Per the study methods: Nucleated cell number was recorded as an estimate derived from reference gene primer amplification. Produced via immunoSEQ multiplex PCR; TCRdb's table is partial and in-frame only. The V and J calls and clone size are taken from that table; D and trimming were inferred from the DNA. This table has hundreds of thousands of clones, around 87% appearing once. The count of this clone is one. Germline CDR1 reads SGHNT; CDR2 reads YYREEE (reference sequence). The CDR3 has 17 residues. The V and J ends lost 4 bases and 0 bases, in that order; junction bases with no gene match: 8.

This sequence was found in a woman in her fifties or sixties who had recovered from COVID-19. Sequencing was performed on peripheral blood. The chain has TRBV5-4 and TRBJ2-3; 10 nucleotides align to TRBD2. The CDR3 DNA is TGTGCCAGCAGCCGGAAGACACTAGCGGGGAGCACAGATACGCAGTATTTT. Translating gives CASSRKTLAGSTDTQYF.